Listed below are T cell receptor beta chains from one sample, sequenced in a study of T-cell reconstitution after alpha-beta-depleted transplantation in children. TCRdb re-called the PCR reads with MiXCR, one entry per CDR3 protein. The data hold 530,000 or so distinct CDR3 sequences, with 25% to 30% observed a single time. The source material was PBMCs, sampled before TCRalphabeta/CD19-depleted stem cell transplant. All receptors come from a boy under two years old with Wiskott-Aldrich syndrome, due to receive a stem cell transplant. Each CDR3 is given with its conserved first and last residue. The D gene is left open where the match is weak. Size tells how often a clone was seen (once, few, many) or the class of an expanded clone, and some rows leave it out.

d_call j_call v_call cdr3_length clone_size cdr3_aa cdr3_nt
TRBD2 TRBJ2-7 TRBV5-1 14 few CASSLLLAGGEQYF TGCGCCAGCAGCTTGTTACTAGCGGGGGGCGAGCAGTACTTC
TRBD2 TRBJ2-1 TRBV20-1 14 once CSASGSGRKDEQFF TGCAGTGCTTCGGGCAGCGGGAGGAAAGATGAGCAGTTCTTC
TRBD2 TRBJ2-3 TRBV5-1 15 few CASSKRELGTDTQYF TGCGCCAGCAGTAAGCGGGAGCTCGGCACAGATACGCAGTATTTT
TRBD1 TRBJ2-1 TRBV5-1 13 - CASSPPRDSEQFF TGCGCCAGCAGCCCCCCCAGGGACAGTGAGCAGTTCTTC
- TRBJ2-7 TRBV7-2 13 few CASSRPPRDEQYF TGTGCCAGCAGCCGACCTCCGAGGGACGAGCAGTACTTC
- TRBJ1-5 TRBV3-1 14 - CASSQGTVNQPQHF TGTGCCAGCAGCCAAGGGACAGTCAATCAGCCCCAGCATTTT
- TRBJ2-6 TRBV5-1 16 - CASSILGGTGANVLTF TGCGCCAGCAGCATTCTCGGGGGTACTGGGGCCAACGTCCTGACTTTC
- TRBJ2-5 TRBV15 13 - CATSRVRGETQYF TGTGCCACCAGCAGGGTGAGAGGGGAGACCCAGTACTTC
- TRBJ1-5 TRBV20-1 12 few CSVKYSNQPQHF TGCAGTGTTAAGTATAGCAATCAGCCCCAGCATTTT
- TRBJ2-1 TRBV29-1 12 few CSVARTTNEQFF TGCAGCGTTGCAAGGACGACCAATGAGCAGTTCTTC
TRBD2 TRBJ2-5 TRBV6-5 19 - CASSYRWTSGREGQETQYF TGTGCCAGCAGTTACCGATGGACTAGCGGGAGAGAGGGGCAGGAGACCCAGTACTTC
TRBD1 TRBJ2-3 TRBV20-1 15 - CSATRGGWGTDTQYF TGCAGTGCTACACGAGGGGGCTGGGGCACAGATACGCAGTATTTT
- TRBJ1-6 TRBV2 14 - CASSAGRLNSPLHF TGTGCCAGCAGCGCTGGCCGATTAAATTCACCCCTCCACTTT
- TRBJ2-2 TRBV12-3/TRBV12-4 15 - CASSLMLAPTGELFF TGTGCCAGCAGTTTAATGCTAGCGCCCACCGGGGAGCTGTTTTTT
TRBD2 TRBJ2-3 TRBV4-2 17 few CASSQDTVTSGTDTQYF TGTGCCAGCAGCCAAGATACCGTGACTAGCGGCACAGATACGCAGTATTTT
TRBD1 TRBJ2-1 TRBV5-1 18 - CASSRPRQGAMGYNEQFF TGCGCCAGCAGCCGACCCCGACAGGGAGCGATGGGGTACAATGAGCAGTTCTTC
- TRBJ2-4 TRBV4-2 13 few CASSQRGRDIQYF TGTGCCAGCAGCCAACGGGGAAGGGACATTCAGTACTTC
TRBD1 TRBJ2-7 TRBV28 15 few CASSLGGTGAVEQYF TGTGCCAGCAGTTTAGGTGGGACAGGGGCTGTCGAGCAGTACTTC
TRBD2 TRBJ2-3 TRBV7-9 14 many CASSYSGSTDTQYF TGTGCCAGCAGTTATAGCGGGAGCACAGATACGCAGTATTTT
- TRBJ2-4 TRBV24-1 14 - CATSASGPRNIQYF TGTGCCACCAGTGCCTCCGGACCGCGGAACATTCAGTACTTC
TRBD1 TRBJ1-2 TRBV2 12 few CASSGTGSSYTF TGTGCCAGCAGTGGGACAGGCTCGAGCTACACCTTC
TRBD2 TRBJ2-1 TRBV20-1 15 - CSARTSGRPYNEQFF TGCAGTGCTAGGACTAGCGGGAGGCCCTACAATGAGCAGTTCTTC
- TRBJ2-2 TRBV7-2 17 - CASSLRGGQVGSGELFF TGTGCCAGCAGCTTGAGGGGGGGACAGGTCGGGTCCGGGGAGCTGTTTTTT
TRBD2 TRBJ2-7 TRBV4-2 16 - CASSQGLAGVPWEQYF TGTGCCAGCAGCCAAGGACTAGCGGGGGTCCCATGGGAGCAGTACTTC
- TRBJ2-1 TRBV5-6 15 few CASSFQVVGHNEQFF TGTGCCAGCAGCTTTCAGGTCGTAGGGCACAATGAGCAGTTCTTC
TRBD2 TRBJ2-2 TRBV12-3/TRBV12-4 14 - CASSSGLAPGELFF TGTGCCAGCAGTTCCGGACTAGCCCCCGGGGAGCTGTTTTTT
TRBD2 TRBJ2-1 TRBV9 16 - CASTFSGASSYNEQFF TGTGCCAGCACCTTTAGCGGGGCAAGCTCCTACAATGAGCAGTTCTTC
TRBD1 TRBJ2-5 TRBV20-1 14 - CSAERLTGVETQYF TGCAGTGCCGAACGACTGACAGGGGTGGAGACCCAGTACTTC
- TRBJ2-5 TRBV3-1 14 few CASSQFRFWETQYF TGTGCCAGCAGCCAATTCCGGTTCTGGGAGACCCAGTACTTC